This T cell receptor (beta chain) was found in a study of PD-L1 blockade in urothelial cancer. Study background: Atezolizumab therapy began for patients in 2014, dosed at 1,200 mg intravenously every 3 weeks. Timepoints chosen for blood analysis were 3 weeks (second dose) and 6 weeks after treatment start. A median approximately 150,000 T cells were found in blood samples. Prior chemotherapy regimens per patient numbered 0 to 3.

Described time point: pretreatment peripheral blood. Assay used: immunoSEQ multiplex PCR; TCRdb lists only in-frame clones, some missing. Of roughly 49,000 clones in the sample, 86% were seen once. This TCR derives from a man between 60 and 75 years old with urothelial cancer. This specimen consisted of PBMCs, obtained around atezolizumab (anti-PD-L1) treatment.

The CDR3 nucleotides read TGTGCCAGCAGCCCGTCGGGGGGCGAGACCCAGTACTTC. Its translation: CASSPSGGETQYF. The V gene is TRBV7-2, the J gene TRBJ2-5; tentatively, D is TRBD2 (7 bases). CDR3 length: 13 residues. V shed 5 bases and J shed 5 bases, with 12 bases lying between them. The V gene's germline CDR1 is SGHTA and CDR2 FQGNSA.